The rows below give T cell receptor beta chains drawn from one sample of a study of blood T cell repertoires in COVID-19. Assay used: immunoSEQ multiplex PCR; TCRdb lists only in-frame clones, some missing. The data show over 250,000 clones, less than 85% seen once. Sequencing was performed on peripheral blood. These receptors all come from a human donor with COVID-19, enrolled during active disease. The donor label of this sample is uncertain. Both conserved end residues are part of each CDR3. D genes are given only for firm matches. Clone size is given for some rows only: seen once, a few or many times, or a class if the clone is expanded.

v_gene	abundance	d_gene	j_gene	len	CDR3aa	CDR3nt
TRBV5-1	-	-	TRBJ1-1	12	CASSLETGEAFF	TGCGCCAGCAGCTTGGAGACAGGTGAAGCTTTCTTT
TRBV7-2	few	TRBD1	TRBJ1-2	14	CASSSSGTGFSYTF	TGTGCCAGCAGCTCGTCCGGGACAGGGTTTAGCTACACCTTC
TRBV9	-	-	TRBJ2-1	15	CASSGPWAPYNEQFF	TGTGCCAGCAGCGGACCTTGGGCTCCATACAATGAGCAGTTCTTC
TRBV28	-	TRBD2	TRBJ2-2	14	CASSRGGYTGELFF	TGTGCCAGCAGCCGCGGGGGGTACACCGGGGAGCTGTTTTTT
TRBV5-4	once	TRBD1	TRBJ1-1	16	CASSLGVTGGAAEAFF	TGTGCCAGCAGCTTGGGGGTGACAGGGGGCGCGGCTGAAGCTTTCTTT
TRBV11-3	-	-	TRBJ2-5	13	CASSLLTGETQYF	TGTGCCAGCAGCCTACTGACTGGAGAGACCCAGTACTTC
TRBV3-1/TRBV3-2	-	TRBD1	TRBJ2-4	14	CASSPGTGLAIQYF	TGTGCCAGCAGCCCCGGGACAGGGCTAGCCATTCAGTACTTC
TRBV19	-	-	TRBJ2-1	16	CASSIVGGTVPNEQFF	TGTGCCAGTAGTATAGTAGGAGGGACAGTCCCCAATGAGCAGTTCTTC
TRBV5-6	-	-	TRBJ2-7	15	CASSPPGGLPHEQYF	TGTGCCAGCAGCCCCCCCGGTGGACTGCCACACGAGCAGTACTTC
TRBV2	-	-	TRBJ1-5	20	CASSEARGRGGRNSNQPQHF	TGTGCCAGCAGTGAAGCGCGGGGTCGGGGGGGCCGTAACAGCAATCAGCCCCAGCATTTT
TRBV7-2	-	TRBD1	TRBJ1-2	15	CASSSDRGRNYGYTF	TGTGCCAGCAGCTCGGACAGGGGACGTAACTATGGCTACACCTTC
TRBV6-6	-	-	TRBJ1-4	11	CASSPDWLLFF	TGTGCCAGCAGCCCGGACTGGTTGCTGTTTTTT
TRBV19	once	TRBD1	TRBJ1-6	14	CASSIRDRASPLHF	TGTGCCAGTAGTATCCGGGACAGGGCCTCACCCCTCCACTTT
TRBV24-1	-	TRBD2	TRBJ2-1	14	CATSGTSGYNEQFF	TGTGCCACCAGCGGGACTAGCGGATACAATGAGCAGTTCTTC
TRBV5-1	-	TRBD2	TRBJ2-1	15	CASSTGTSGNNEQFF	TGCGCCAGCAGCACCGGGACTAGCGGCAACAATGAGCAGTTCTTC
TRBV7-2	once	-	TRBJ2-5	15	CASSLESRATETQYF	TGTGCCAGCAGCTTGGAGTCGCGGGCCACCGAGACCCAGTACTTC
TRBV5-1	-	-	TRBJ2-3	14	CASSLSGPPDTQYF	TGCGCCAGCAGCTTGAGCGGACCCCCCGATACGCAGTATTTT
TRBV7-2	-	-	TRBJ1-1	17	CASSSGVDAGFRRAAFF	TGTGCCAGCAGCTCTGGGGTAGACGCGGGCTTTAGACGGGCGGCTTTCTTT
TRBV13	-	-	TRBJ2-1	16	CASSPEVGGSYNEQFF	TGTGCCAGCAGCCCAGAAGTTGGCGGCTCCTACAATGAGCAGTTCTTC
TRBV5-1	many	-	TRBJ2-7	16	CASSWVLASETYEQYF	TGCGCCAGCAGCTGGGTGTTGGCTAGCGAGACCTACGAGCAGTACTTC
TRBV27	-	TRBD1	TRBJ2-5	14	CASSTKGGRETQYF	TGTGCCAGCAGCACGAAAGGGGGCCGGGAGACCCAGTACTTC
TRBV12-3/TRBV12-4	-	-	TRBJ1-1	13	CASSLSTGWGSFF	TGTGCCAGCAGTTTAAGCACAGGGTGGGGTTCTTTCTTT
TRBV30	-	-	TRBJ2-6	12	CARGPGANVLTF	TGTGCCCGTGGGCCTGGGGCCAACGTCCTGACTTTC
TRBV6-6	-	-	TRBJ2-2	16	CASSYPPTPHTGELFF	TGTGCCAGCAGTTACCCCCCGACACCCCACACCGGGGAGCTGTTTTTT
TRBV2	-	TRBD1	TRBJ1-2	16	CASSRVPGQVISGYTF	TGTGCCAGCAGCCGAGTTCCGGGACAGGTCATATCGGGCTACACCTTC
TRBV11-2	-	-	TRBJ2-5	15	CASSLSGSYQETQYF	TGTGCCAGCAGCTTAAGCGGTTCATACCAAGAGACCCAGTACTTC
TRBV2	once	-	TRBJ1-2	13	CASSARQLYGYTF	TGTGCCAGCAGTGCGAGGCAGCTGTATGGCTACACCTTC
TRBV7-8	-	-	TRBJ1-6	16	CASSFFTGSRNSPLHF	TGTGCCAGCAGCTTCTTTACAGGGAGTAGGAATTCACCCCTCCACTTT
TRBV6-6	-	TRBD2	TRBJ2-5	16	CASRLGLAGGGETQYF	TGTGCCAGCAGATTGGGACTAGCGGGAGGCGGTGAGACCCAGTACTTC
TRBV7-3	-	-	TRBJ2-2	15	CASSSNTGKRGELFF	TGTGCCAGCAGCTCCAATACAGGGAAAAGGGGGGAGCTGTTTTTT
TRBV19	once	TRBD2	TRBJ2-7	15	CASSIGLAGVYEQYF	TGTGCCAGTAGTATAGGACTAGCGGGAGTCTACGAGCAGTACTTC
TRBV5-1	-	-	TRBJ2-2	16	CASSPQGRGDTGELFF	TGCGCCAGCAGCCCTCAAGGCAGGGGGGACACCGGGGAGCTGTTTTTT
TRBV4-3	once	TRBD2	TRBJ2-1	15	CASSQGAGSYNEQFF	TGCGCCAGCAGCCAAGGAGCGGGGTCCTACAATGAGCAGTTCTTC
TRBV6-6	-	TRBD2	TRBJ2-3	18	CASRRGTSGRTSTDTQYF	TGTGCCAGCAGACGAGGGACTAGCGGGAGAACTAGCACAGATACGCAGTATTTT
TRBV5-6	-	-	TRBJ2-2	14	CASSWAGVTGELFF	TGTGCCAGCAGCTGGGCCGGGGTTACCGGGGAGCTGTTTTTT
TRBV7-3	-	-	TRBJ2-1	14	CASSLYPGVNEQFF	TGTGCCAGCAGCTTATACCCAGGGGTCAATGAGCAGTTCTTC
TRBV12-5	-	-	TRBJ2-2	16	CASGFSQYANTGELFF	TGTGCTAGTGGTTTCTCCCAGTACGCGAACACCGGGGAGCTGTTTTTT
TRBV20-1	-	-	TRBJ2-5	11	CSARDGRAQYF	TGCAGTGCTAGAGATGGGCGGGCCCAGTACTTC
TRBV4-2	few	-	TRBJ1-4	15	CASSQAGQSNEKLFF	TGTGCCAGCAGCCAAGCTGGACAGAGTAATGAAAAACTGTTTTTT
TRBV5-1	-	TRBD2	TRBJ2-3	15	CASSSSGKVVDTQYF	TGCGCCAGCAGCAGTAGCGGGAAGGTGGTGGATACGCAGTATTTT
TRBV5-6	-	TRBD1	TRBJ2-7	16	CASSSPSTGALGEQYF	TGTGCCAGCAGCTCCCCGAGTACAGGGGCCCTCGGCGAGCAGTACTTC
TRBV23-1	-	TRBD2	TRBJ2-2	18	CASSGWTSGRDDTGELFF	TGCGCCAGCAGTGGTTGGACTAGCGGGAGGGATGACACCGGGGAGCTGTTTTTT
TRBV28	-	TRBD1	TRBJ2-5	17	CASSLLGGTGKGETQYF	TGTGCCAGCAGTTTATTAGGTGGGACAGGGAAGGGAGAGACCCAGTACTTC
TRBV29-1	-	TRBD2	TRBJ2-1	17	CSVEESGLAGVYNEQFF	TGCAGCGTTGAAGAGAGTGGTCTAGCGGGAGTGTACAATGAGCAGTTCTTC
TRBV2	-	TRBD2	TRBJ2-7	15	CASSPRTSGSDEQYF	TGTGCCAGCAGTCCCCGGACTAGCGGGAGCGACGAGCAGTACTTC
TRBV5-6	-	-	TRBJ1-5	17	CASSRRLGTGSNQPQHF	TGTGCCAGCAGTCGTCGGCTGGGAACAGGGAGCAATCAGCCCCAGCATTTT
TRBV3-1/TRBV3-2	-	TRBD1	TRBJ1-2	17	CASSQDNVRQGSDGYTF	TGTGCCAGCAGCCAAGACAATGTACGACAGGGGAGTGATGGCTACACCTTC
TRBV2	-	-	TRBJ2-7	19	CALADNASWGEPISYEQYF	TGTGCCCTGGCCGACAACGCTTCGTGGGGGGAGCCGATATCCTACGAGCAGTACTTC
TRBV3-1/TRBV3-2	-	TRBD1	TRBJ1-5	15	CASSQTRTGSGPQHF	TGTGCCAGCAGCCAAACGCGGACAGGGAGTGGGCCCCAGCATTTT
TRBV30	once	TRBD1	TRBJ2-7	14	CAWEGQLSSYEQYF	TGTGCCTGGGAGGGACAGTTGAGCTCCTACGAGCAGTACTTC
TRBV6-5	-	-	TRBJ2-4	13	CASYARETGIQYF	TGTGCCAGTTACGCTCGGGAGACTGGCATTCAGTACTTC
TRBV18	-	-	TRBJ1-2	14	CASSLTGEMYGYTF	TGTGCCAGCTCACTGACAGGTGAGATGTATGGCTACACCTTC
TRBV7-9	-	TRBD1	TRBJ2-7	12	CASSIDRDEQYF	TGTGCCAGCAGCATCGACAGGGACGAGCAGTACTTC
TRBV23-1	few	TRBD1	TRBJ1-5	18	CASSQYQGEGCSNQPQHF	TGCGCCAGCAGTCAATATCAGGGGGAAGGATGTAGCAATCAGCCCCAGCATTTT
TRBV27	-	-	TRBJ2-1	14	CASAFLSSYNEQFF	TGTGCCAGCGCATTCTTGAGCTCCTACAATGAGCAGTTCTTC
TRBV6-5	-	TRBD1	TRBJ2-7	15	CASSYSDRGSYEQYF	TGTGCCAGCAGTTACTCGGACAGGGGCTCCTACGAGCAGTACTTC
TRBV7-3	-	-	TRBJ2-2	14	CASGESANTGELFF	TGTGCCAGCGGGGAGTCAGCGAACACCGGGGAGCTGTTTTTT
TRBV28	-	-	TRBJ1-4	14	CASSPSGFNEKLFF	TGTGCCAGCAGCCCTTCAGGGTTTAATGAAAAACTGTTTTTT